The following is a TCR beta chain sequence with its context. The data derive from a study of blood T cell repertoires in COVID-19. About the study: PBMCs, B-cell-depleted T cells, or T cells provided the cDNA or gDNA that made up the material.

This CDR3 has 15 residues. The germline gives CDR1 SGHTS, CDR2 YDEGEE. Deletions cut 6 bases from V and 1 base from J, with 14 bases between. Using immunoSEQ multiplex PCR, the repertoire was profiled, and TCRdb retains in-frame clones only, with some absent. This table has 150,000 to 200,000 clones, roughly 88% appearing once. Recovery among Cohort 3 donors was established by two negative PCRs, clearance, or symptom resolution. The receptor's source is a woman in her fifties or sixties who had recovered from COVID-19. Specimen: PBMCs or T cells enriched from blood (not recorded which). The V and J genes are TRBV5-8 and TRBJ1-5, with TRBD1 as a possible D gene (5 bases). The CDR3 DNA reads TGTGCCAGCACCCCGGGGGGTACCAGCAATCAGCCCCAGCATTTT. Its protein product is CASTPGGTSNQPQHF.